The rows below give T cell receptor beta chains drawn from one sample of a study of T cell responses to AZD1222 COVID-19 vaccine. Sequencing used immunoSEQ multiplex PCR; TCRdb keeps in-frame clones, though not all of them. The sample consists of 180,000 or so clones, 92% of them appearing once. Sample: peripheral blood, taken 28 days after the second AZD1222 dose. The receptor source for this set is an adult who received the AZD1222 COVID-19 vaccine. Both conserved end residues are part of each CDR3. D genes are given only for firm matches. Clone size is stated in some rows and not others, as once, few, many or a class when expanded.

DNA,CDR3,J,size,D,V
TGTGCCACCAGTGACCGGGACAGGGGTATCTATGGCTACACCTTC,CATSDRDRGIYGYTF,TRBJ1-2,NA,TRBD1,TRBV24-1
TGCGCCAGCAGCCAAGATAGGAGCGAGCAGTACTTC,CASSQDRSEQYF,TRBJ2-7,once,NA,TRBV4-3
TGTGCCAGCAAGGGGACTACTCTCTACGAGCAGTACTTC,CASKGTTLYEQYF,TRBJ2-7,NA,TRBD2,TRBV2
TGTGCCAGCAGCCAAGAGAGAGAGACCCAGTACTTC,CASSQERETQYF,TRBJ2-5,NA,NA,TRBV14
TGTGCCAGCAGCTTACAAACAGGGGGCCCCTATGGCTACACCTTC,CASSLQTGGPYGYTF,TRBJ1-2,NA,TRBD1,TRBV11-2
TGCGCCAGCAGCCCCGGGACAGGGATAGGCTACGAGCAGTACTTC,CASSPGTGIGYEQYF,TRBJ2-7,NA,TRBD1,TRBV5-1
TGTGCCAGCAGTTTATTACGGAATCAGCCCCAGCATTTT,CASSLLRNQPQHF,TRBJ1-5,NA,NA,TRBV12-3/TRBV12-4
TGTGCCAGCGCGCTCCAGGGCTCCTACGAGCAGTACTTC,CASALQGSYEQYF,TRBJ2-7,NA,NA,TRBV11-2
TGTGCCAGCAGCTTGGTTGGCGTGCCACCCCTCCACTTT,CASSLVGVPPLHF,TRBJ1-6,few,NA,TRBV5-8
TGTGCCTGGAGCCGGGACTCCCGCTCCTACGAGCAGTACTTC,CAWSRDSRSYEQYF,TRBJ2-7,NA,NA,TRBV30
TGTGCCAGCAGTGAATATTATCTGGGACAGGGGATTCTACCCCTCCACTTT,CASSEYYLGQGILPLHF,TRBJ1-6,NA,TRBD1,TRBV25-1
TGTGCCAGCAGCTCCGCGGGGGATACGCAGTATTTT,CASSSAGDTQYF,TRBJ2-3,NA,NA,TRBV7-2